This TCR beta chain was sequenced for a study of cytomegalovirus exposure and HLA in healthy donors. Amplification used 60 Vbeta primers and 13 Jbeta primers. The assay was immunoSEQ multiplex PCR, and TCRdb's table has in-frame clones only and misses some. The sample holds 150,000 to 170,000 clones, approximately 81% seen once. CDR3 length equals 15 residues. From germline, CDR1 is MNHEY and CDR2 SMNVEV (reference sequence). The V end was cut by 6 bases, the J end by 3 bases, with 17 bases between. The source is a man between 18 and 35 years old in good health and CMV-seronegative. The chain joins TRBV27 to TRBJ2-5, with a weak D call TRBD2 (6 bases). The material sequenced was PBMCs. The CDR3 is CASRTLRGTEETQYF. The CDR3 DNA reads TGTGCCAGCAGAACACTCCGGGGGACTGAAGAGACCCAGTACTTC.